Given below is one T cell receptor beta chain in context. The record originates from a study of blood T cell repertoires in COVID-19. Study information: T cells, B-cell-depleted T cells, or PBMCs provided the cDNA or gDNA that served as material.

The authors' processing: From reference gene primer amplification, estimates of nucleated cell counts were derived. Clones were read by immunoSEQ multiplex PCR, and TCRdb kept only the in-frame ones, dropping some. From that table come the V and J calls and clone size; the DNA was used to work out D and trimming. The top ten hold over 2% of the sample, which has 100,000 or so clones, 87% seen once. This CDR3 has 16 amino acids. The V segment lost 4 bases and the J segment 8 bases; nucleotides outside the gene matches: 9. Germline V gives CDR1 SNHLY, CDR2 FYNNEI. Sequencing was performed on peripheral blood. The chain couples TRBV2 to TRBJ2-2, with 11 bases fitting TRBD2. The source is a man aged 50-59 years with active COVID-19. CDR3 nucleotide sequence: TGTGCCAGCAGTGCGAGACTAGCGGGGAACGGGGGGGAGCTGTTTTTT. Translating gives CASSARLAGNGGELFF.